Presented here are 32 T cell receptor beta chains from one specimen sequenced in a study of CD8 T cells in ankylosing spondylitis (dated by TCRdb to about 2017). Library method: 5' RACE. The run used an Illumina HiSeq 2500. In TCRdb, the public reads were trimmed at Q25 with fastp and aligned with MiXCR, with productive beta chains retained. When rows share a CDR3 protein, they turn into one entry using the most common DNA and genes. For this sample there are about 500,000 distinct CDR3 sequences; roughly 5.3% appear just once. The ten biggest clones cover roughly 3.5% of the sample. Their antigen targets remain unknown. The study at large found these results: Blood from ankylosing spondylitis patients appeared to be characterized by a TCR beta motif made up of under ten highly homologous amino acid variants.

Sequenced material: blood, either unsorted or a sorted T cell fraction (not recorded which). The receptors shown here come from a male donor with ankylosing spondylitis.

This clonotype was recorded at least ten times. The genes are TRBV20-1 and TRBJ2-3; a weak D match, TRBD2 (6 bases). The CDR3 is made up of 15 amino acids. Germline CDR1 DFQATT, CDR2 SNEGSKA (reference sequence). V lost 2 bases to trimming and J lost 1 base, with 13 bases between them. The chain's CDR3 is CSARRGGIGTDTQYF. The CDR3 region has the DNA TGCAGTGCTAGACGGGGCGGGATCGGCACAGATACGCAGTATTTT.

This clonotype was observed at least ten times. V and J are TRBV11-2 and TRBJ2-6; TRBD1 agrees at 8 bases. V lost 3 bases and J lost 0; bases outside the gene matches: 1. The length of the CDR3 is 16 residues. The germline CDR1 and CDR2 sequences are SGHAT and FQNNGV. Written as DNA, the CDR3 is TGTGCCAGCAGCTTGGGGACAGGCTCTGGGGCCAACGTCCTGACTTTC. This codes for CASSLGTGSGANVLTF.

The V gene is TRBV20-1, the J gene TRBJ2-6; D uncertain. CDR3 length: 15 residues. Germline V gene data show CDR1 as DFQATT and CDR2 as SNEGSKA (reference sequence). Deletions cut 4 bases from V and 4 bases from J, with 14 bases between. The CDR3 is CSATTMTSGANVLTF. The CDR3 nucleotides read TGCAGTGCTACTACCATGACAAGCGGGGCCAACGTCCTGACTTTC.

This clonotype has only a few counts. CDR3 DNA: TGTGCCAGCAGCTTAGGGCTCCATGGGGCTAGCGGAGTTAGCTCCTACAATGAGCAGTTCTTC. Amino acids: CASSLGLHGASGVSSYNEQFF. The chain joins TRBV7-2 to TRBJ2-1; 7 nucleotides align to TRBD2. V was clipped by 1 base and J by 0 bases; unmatched bases: 18. Germline CDR1 SGHTA, CDR2 FQGNSA. The CDR3 extends over 21 amino acids.

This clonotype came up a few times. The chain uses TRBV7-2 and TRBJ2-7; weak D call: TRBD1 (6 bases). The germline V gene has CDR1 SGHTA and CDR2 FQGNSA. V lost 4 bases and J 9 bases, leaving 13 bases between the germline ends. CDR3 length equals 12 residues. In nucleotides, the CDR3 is TGTGCCAGCAGCTCATACAGGGCAGGGCAGTACTTC. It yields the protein CASSSYRAGQYF. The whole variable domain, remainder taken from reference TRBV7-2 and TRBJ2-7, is GAGVSQSPSNKVTEKGKDVELRCDPISGHTALYWYRQSLGQGLEFLIYFQGNSAPDKSGLPSDRFSAERTGGSVSTLTIQRTQQEDSAVYLCASSSYRAGQYFGPGTRLTVT.

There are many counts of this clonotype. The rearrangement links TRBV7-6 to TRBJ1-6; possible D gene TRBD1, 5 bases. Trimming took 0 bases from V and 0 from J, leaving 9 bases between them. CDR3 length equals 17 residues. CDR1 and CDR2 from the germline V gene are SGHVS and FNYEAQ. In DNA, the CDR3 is TGTGCCAGCAGCTTAGCGACAGCACTCTCCTATAATTCACCCCTCCACTTT. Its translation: CASSLATALSYNSPLHF.

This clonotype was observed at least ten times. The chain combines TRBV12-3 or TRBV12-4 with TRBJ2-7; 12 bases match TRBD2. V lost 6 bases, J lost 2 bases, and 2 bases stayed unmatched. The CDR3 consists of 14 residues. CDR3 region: CASRLAGGPYEQYF. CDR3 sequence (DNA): TGTGCCAGCAGGCTAGCGGGGGGGCCCTACGAGCAGTACTTC.

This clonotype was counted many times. DNA of the CDR3: TGCAGTGCCCCATCTAGAGGCCTTAACTATGGCTACACCTTC. This codes for CSAPSRGLNYGYTF. The V call is TRBV20-1, the J call TRBJ1-2; D is uncertain. V lost 6 bases to trimming and J lost 1 base, with 15 bases between them. This CDR3 is 14 amino acids long. In germline, CDR1 is DFQATT, CDR2 SNEGSKA (reference sequence).

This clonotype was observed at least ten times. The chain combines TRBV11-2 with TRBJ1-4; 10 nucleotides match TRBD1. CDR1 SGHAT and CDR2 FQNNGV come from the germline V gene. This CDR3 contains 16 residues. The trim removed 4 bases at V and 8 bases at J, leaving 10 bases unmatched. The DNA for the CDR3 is TGTGCCAGCAGCTCAGCTTGGGGACAGGGGACGGAAAAACTGTTTTTT. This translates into CASSSAWGQGTEKLFF.

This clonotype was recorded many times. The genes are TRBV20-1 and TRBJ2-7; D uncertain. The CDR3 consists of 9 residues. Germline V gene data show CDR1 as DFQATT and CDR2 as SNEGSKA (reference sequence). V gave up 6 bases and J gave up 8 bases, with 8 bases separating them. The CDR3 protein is CSASPKQYF. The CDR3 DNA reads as TGCAGTGCGTCTCCCAAGCAGTACTTC.

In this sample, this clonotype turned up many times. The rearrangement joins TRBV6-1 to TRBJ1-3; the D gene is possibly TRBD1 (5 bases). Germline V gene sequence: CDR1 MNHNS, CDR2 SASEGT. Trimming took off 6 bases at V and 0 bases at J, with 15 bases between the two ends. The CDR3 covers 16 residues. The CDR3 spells CASSRRQYSSGNTIYF. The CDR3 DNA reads TGTGCCAGCAGCCGCAGACAGTATTCCTCTGGAAACACCATATATTTT.

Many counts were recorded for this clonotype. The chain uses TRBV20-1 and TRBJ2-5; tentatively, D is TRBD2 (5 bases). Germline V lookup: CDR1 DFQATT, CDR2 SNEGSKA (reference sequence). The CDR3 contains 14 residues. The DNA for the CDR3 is TGCACCAGAGACCGGAAGGGTAGCGTAGAGACCCAGTACTTC. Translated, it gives CTRDRKGSVETQYF.

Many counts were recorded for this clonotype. In nucleotides, the CDR3 is TGCGCCAGCAGCCAAGATCGAGGGACAACTAATGAAAAACTGTTTTTT. Amino acids: CASSQDRGTTNEKLFF. The V and J genes are TRBV4-1 and TRBJ1-4; D gene uncertain. Germline CDR1 and CDR2: MGHRA and YSYEKL. Trimming shortened V by 0 bases and J by 0 bases, and 8 bases separated the two germline ends. The CDR3 has 16 amino acids.

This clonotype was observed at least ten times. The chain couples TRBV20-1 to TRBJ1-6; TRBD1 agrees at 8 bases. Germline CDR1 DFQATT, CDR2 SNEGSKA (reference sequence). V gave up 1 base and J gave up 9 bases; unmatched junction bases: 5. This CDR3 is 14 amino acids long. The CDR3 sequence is CSARVAGGRSPLHF. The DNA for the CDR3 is TGCAGTGCTAGAGTCGCAGGGGGCCGTTCACCCCTCCACTTT.

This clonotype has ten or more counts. CDR3 bases: TGCAGTGTCACGCGGGAGATTGCCTACGAGCAGTACTTC. It encodes CSVTREIAYEQYF. The V and J genes are TRBV20-1 and TRBJ2-7, with 7 positions matching TRBD2. Germline values: CDR1 DFQATT, CDR2 SNEGSKA (reference sequence). The J segment lost 2 bases and the V segment lost 7 bases, leaving 8 bases of the junction unmatched. There are 13 residues in the CDR3.

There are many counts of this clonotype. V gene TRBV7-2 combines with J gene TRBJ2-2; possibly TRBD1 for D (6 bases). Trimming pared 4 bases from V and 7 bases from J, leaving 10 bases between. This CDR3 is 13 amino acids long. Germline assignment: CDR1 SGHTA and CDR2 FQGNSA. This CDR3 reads CASSWNRDGELFF. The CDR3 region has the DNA TGTGCCAGCAGCTGGAACAGGGACGGGGAGCTGTTTTTT.

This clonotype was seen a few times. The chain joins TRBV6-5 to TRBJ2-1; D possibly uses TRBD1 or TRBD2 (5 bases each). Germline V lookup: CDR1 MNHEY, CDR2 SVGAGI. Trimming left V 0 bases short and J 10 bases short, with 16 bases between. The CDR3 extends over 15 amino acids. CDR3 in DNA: TGTGCCAGCAGTTACTCGAGGGTCAGGGCCAAGGAGCAGTTCTTC. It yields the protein CASSYSRVRAKEQFF.

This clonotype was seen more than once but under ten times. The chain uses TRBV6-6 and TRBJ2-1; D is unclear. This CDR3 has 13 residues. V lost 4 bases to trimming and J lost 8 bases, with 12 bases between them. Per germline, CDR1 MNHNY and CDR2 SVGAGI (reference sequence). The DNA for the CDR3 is TGTGCCAGCAGTTCGTTTCCTTTCGATGAGCAGTTCTTC. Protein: CASSSFPFDEQFF.

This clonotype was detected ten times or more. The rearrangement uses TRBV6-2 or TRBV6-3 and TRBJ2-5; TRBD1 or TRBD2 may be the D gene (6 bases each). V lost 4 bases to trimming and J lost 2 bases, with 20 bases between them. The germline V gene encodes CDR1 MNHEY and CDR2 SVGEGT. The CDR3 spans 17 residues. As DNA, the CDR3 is TGTGCCAGCAGTTCCCCATTGAGGGGGGACCTTCAAGAGACCCAGTACTTC. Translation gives CASSSPLRGDLQETQYF.

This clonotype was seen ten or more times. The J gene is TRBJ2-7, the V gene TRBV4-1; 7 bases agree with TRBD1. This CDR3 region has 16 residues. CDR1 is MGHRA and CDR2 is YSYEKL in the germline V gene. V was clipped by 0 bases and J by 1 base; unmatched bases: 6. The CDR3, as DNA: TGCGCCAGCAGCCAAGATCAGACAGGGTTGTCCTACGAGCAGTACTTC. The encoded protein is CASSQDQTGLSYEQYF.

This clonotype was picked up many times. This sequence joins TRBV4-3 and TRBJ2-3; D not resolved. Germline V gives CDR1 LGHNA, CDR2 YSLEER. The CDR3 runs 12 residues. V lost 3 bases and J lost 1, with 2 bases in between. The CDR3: CASSHGTDTQYF. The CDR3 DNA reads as TGCGCCAGCAGCCATGGCACAGATACGCAGTATTTT.

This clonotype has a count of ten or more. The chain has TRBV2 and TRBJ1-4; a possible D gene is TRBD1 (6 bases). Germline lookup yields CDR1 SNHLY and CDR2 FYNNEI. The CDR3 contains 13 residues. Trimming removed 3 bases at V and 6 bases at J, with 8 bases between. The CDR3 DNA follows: TGTGCCAGCAGTGACAGGGGAGATGAAAAACTGTTTTTT. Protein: CASSDRGDEKLFF.

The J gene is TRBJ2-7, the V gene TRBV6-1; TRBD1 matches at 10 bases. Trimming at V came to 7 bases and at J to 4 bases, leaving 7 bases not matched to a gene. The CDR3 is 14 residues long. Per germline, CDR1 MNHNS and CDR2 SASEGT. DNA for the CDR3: TGTGCCAGCAAAAGCGGGACAGGGGATTACGAGCAGTACTTC. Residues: CASKSGTGDYEQYF.

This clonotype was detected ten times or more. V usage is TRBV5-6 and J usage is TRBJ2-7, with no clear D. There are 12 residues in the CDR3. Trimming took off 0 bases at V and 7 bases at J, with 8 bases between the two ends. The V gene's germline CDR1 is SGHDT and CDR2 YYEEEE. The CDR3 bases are TGTGCCAGCAGCTTGGGATTTTGGGAGCAGTACTTC. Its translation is CASSLGFWEQYF. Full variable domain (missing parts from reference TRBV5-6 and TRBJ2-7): DAGVTQSPTHLIKTRGQQVTLRCSPKSGHDTVSWYQQALGQGPQFIFQYYEEEERQRGNFPDRFSGHQFPNYSSELNVNALLLGDSALYLCASSLGFWEQYFGPGTRLTVT.

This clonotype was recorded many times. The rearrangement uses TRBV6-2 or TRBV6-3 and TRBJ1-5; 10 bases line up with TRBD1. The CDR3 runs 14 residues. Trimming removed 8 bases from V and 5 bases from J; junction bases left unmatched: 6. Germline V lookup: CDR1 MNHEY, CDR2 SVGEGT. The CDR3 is CASGRTGGYQPQHF. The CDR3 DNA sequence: TGTGCCAGCGGACGGACAGGGGGGTATCAGCCCCAGCATTTT.

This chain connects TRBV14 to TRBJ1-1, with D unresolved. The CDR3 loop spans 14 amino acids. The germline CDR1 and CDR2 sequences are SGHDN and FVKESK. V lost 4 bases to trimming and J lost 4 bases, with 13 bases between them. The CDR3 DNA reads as TGTGCCAGCAGCCCTTTCGGGGAAAGCACTGAAGCTTTCTTT. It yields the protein CASSPFGESTEAFF.

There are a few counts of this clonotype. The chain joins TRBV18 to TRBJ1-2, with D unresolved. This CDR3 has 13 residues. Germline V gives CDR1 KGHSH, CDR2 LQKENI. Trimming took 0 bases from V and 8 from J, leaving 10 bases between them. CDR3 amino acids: CASSPPITQGYTF. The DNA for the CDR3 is TGTGCCAGCTCACCACCTATCACGCAGGGCTACACCTTC. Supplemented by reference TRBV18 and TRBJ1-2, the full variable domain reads NAGVMQNPRHLVRRRGQEARLRCSPMKGHSHVYWYRQLPEEGLKFMVYLQKENIIDESGMPKERFSAEFPKEGPSILRIQQVVRGDSAAYFCASSPPITQGYTFGSGTRLTVV.

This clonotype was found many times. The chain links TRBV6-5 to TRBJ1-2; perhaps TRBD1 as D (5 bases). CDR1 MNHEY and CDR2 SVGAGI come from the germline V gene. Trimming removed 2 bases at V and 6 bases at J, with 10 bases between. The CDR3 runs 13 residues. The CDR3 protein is CASSYISRDGYTF. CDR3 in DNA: TGTGCCAGCAGTTACATCAGCAGGGATGGCTACACCTTC.

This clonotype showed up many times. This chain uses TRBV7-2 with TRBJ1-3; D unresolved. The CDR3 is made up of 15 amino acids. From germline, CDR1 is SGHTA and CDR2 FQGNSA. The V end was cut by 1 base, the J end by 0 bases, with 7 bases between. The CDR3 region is CASSLEALSGNTIYF. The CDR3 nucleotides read TGTGCCAGCAGCTTAGAGGCACTCTCTGGAAACACCATATATTTT.

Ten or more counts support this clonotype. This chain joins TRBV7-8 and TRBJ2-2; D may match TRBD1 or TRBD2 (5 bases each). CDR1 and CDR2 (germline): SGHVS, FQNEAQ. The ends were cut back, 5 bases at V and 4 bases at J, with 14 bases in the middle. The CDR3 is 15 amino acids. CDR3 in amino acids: CASSGTGRGTGELFF. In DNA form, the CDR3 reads TGTGCCAGCAGCGGGACGGGGCGCGGCACCGGGGAGCTGTTTTTT.

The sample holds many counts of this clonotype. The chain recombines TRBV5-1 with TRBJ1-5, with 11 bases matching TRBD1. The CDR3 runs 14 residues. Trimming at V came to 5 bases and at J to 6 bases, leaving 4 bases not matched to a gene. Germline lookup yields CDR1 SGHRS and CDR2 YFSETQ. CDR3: CASSPGQGAQPQHF. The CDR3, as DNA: TGCGCCAGCAGTCCTGGACAGGGGGCTCAGCCCCAGCATTTT.

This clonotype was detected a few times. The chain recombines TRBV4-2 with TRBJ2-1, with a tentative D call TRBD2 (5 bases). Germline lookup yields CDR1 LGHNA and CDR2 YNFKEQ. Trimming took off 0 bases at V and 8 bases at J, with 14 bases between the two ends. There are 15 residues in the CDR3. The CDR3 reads CASSQEVYGVDEQFF. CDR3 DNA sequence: TGTGCCAGCAGCCAAGAGGTCTACGGGGTCGATGAGCAGTTCTTC.